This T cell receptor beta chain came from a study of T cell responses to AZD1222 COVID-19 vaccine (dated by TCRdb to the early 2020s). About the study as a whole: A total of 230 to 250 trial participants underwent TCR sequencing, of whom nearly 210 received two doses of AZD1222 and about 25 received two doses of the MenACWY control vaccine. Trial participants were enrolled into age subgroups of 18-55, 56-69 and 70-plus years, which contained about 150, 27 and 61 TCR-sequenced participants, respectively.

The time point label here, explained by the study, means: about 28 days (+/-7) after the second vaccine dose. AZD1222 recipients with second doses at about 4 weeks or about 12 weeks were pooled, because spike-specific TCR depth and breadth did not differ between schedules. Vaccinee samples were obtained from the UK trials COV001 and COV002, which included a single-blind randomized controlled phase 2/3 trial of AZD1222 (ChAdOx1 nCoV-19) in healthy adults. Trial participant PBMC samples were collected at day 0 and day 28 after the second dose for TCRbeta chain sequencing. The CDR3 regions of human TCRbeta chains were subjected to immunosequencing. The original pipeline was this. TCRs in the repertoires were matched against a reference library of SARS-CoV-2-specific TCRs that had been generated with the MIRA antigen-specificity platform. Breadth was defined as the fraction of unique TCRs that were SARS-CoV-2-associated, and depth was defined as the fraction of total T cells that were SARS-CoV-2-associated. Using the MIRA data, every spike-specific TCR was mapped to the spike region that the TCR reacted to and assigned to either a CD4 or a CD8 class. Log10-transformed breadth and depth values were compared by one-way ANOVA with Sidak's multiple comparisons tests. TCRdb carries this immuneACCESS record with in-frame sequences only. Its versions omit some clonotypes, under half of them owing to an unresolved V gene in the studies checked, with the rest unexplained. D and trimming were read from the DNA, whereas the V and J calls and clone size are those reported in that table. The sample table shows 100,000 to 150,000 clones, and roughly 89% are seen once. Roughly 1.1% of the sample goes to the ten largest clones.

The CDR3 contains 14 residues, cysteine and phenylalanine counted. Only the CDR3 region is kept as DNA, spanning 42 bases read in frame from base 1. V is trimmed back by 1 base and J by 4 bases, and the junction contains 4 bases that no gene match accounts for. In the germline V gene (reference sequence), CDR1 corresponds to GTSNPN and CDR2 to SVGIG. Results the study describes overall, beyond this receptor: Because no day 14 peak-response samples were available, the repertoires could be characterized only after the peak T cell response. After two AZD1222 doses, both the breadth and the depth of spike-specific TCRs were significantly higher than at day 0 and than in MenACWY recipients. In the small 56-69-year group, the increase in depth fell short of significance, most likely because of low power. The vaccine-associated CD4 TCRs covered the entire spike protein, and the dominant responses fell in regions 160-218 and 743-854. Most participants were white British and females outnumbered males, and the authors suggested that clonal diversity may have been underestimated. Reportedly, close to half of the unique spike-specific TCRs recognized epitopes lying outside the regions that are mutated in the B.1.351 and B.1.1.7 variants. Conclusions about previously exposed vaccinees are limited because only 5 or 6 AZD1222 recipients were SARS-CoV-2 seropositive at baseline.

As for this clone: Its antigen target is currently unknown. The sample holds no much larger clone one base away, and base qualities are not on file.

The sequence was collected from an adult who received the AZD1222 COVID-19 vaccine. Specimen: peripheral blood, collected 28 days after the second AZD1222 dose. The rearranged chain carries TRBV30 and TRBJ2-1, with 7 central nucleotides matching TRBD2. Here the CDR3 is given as CAWSGAGRYNEQFF. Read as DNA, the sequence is TGTGCCTGGAGTGGAGCGGGACGGTACAATGAGCAGTTCTTC.